The TCR beta chain described here comes from a study of T cells after yellow fever vaccination. Study-wide background: Preparing low-cell-number fractions relied on SMART-Seq v4 Ultra Low Input. General study findings and limits: In FACS-sorted repertoires, abundant clonotypes from the bulk population could appear as contaminants. Reappearance after the booster was seen for most primary-vaccination clones, at about 95% CD4 and 70% to 90% CD8.

The TCR cDNA carried a universal primer site and UMIs from 5'RACE template switching. TCRdb redid the calling of the 5' RACE reads with MiXCR, one entry per CDR3 protein. Among some 350,000 distinct CDR3 sequences listed, 3.5% to 4.5% were seen once. This CDR3 is built from 16 residues. CDR1 is LNHDA, CDR2 SQIVND, per germline (reference sequence). After removal of 7 bases from V and 1 base from J, the junction contained 9 bases not matched to a gene. This clonotype was detected only a few times. Its antigen remains unknown. The rearrangement links TRBV19 to TRBJ2-2, with 7 positions matching TRBD2. Sample: PBMCs, taken 5 days after the yellow fever booster vaccination. This sequence was found in a man in his late teens or twenties who received the YFV17D yellow fever vaccine. DNA for the CDR3: TGTGCCAGTATGCGGCCGGGAGGACAGAACACCGGGGAGCTGTTTTTT. As protein: CASMRPGGQNTGELFF.